These T cell receptor beta chains were read from a single sample in a study of blood T cell repertoires in COVID-19. Sequenced by immunoSEQ multiplex PCR; TCRdb stores in-frame clones only, minus some. The sample consists of about 67,000 clones, roughly 87% of them appearing once. The sequenced sample consisted of peripheral blood. These receptors all stem from a woman older than 75 with acute or convalescent COVID-19. Each CDR3 is given with its conserved first and last residue.

TRBJ2-6,TRBV12-5,17,CASGLWVSRAGANVLTF
TRBJ1-6,TRBV6-5,16,CASSYEGSSYNSPLHF
TRBJ2-3,TRBV21-1,12,CASSQGADTQYF
TRBJ2-5,TRBV3-1/TRBV3-2,13,CASSRSGAETQYF
TRBJ1-5,TRBV5-6,15,CASSFWGLSNQPQHF
TRBJ1-5,TRBV6-1,15,CASSEWGRGNQPQHF
TRBJ2-1,TRBV6-2/TRBV6-3,17,CASSPGTGRLTYNEQFF
TRBJ1-2,TRBV29-1,13,CSVRRQGDYGYTF
TRBJ2-1,TRBV6-1,16,CASSEAGGSLYNEQFF
TRBJ2-6,TRBV7-9,14,CASSLRAGANVLTF
TRBJ2-2,TRBV28,11,CASSSHGELFF
TRBJ1-1,TRBV5-5,13,CASSLDLGTEAFF
TRBJ2-2,TRBV7-9,15,CARAGAGGWPGELFF
TRBJ2-1,TRBV3-1/TRBV3-2,16,CASSHRGPSSYNEQFF
TRBJ1-2,TRBV29-1,14,CSVAESLLTGGYTF
TRBJ1-1,TRBV5-4,16,CASSFDPGGLNTEAFF
TRBJ1-2,TRBV30,12,CACSETGDGYTF
TRBJ2-2,TRBV24-1,14,CATSVTGDTGELFF
TRBJ1-2,TRBV18,13,CASSRDREYGYTF
TRBJ1-4,TRBV11-2,16,CASSSFRTGGFEKLFF
TRBJ1-2,TRBV2,15,CASSEVGLLNYGYTF
TRBJ1-1,TRBV6-5,13,CASSYARNTEAFF
TRBJ2-7,TRBV24-1,13,CATSEGARYEQYF
TRBJ2-1,TRBV28,16,CASSLGLGTGGNEQFF
TRBJ2-7,TRBV6-5,15,CASSYLGTGGYEQYF